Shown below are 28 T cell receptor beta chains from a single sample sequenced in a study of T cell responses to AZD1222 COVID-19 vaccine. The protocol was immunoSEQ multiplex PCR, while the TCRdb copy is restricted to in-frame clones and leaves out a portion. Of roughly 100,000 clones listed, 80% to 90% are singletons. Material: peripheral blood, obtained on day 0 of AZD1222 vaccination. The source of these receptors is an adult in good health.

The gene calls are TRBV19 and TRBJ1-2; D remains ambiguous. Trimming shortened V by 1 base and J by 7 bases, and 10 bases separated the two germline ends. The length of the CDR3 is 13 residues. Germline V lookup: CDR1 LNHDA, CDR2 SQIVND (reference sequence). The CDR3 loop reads CASSIAEGSGYTF. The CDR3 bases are TGTGCCAGTAGTATAGCAGAGGGCAGTGGCTACACCTTC.

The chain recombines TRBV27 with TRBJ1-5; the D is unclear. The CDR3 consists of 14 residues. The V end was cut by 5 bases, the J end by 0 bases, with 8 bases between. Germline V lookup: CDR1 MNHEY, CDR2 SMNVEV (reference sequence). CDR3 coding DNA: TGTGCCAGCAGTAAGGAAGATAGCAATCAGCCCCAGCATTTT. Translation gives CASSKEDSNQPQHF.

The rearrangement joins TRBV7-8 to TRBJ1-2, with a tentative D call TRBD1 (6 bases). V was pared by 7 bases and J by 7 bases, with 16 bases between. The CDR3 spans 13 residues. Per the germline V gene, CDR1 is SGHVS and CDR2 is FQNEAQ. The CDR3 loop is CASNPGGASGYTF. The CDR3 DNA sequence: TGTGCCAGCAACCCTGGGGGGGCATCTGGCTACACCTTC.

The CDR3 nucleotides read TGTGCCAGCAGTCCAACAGGGGCCTACGAGCAGTACTTC. It encodes CASSPTGAYEQYF. This chain uses TRBV7-3 with TRBJ2-7; 7 bases match TRBD1. The ends lost 6 bases at V and 2 bases at J; junction bases unmatched: 4. The CDR3 sequence is 13 residues long. Germline-derived CDR1 and CDR2 are SGHTA and FQGTGA.

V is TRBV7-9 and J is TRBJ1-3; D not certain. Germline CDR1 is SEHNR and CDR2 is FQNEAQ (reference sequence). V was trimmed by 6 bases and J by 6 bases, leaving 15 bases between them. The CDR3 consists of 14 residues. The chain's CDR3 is CASSSATPPNTIYF. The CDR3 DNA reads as TGTGCCAGCAGTTCCGCCACCCCGCCAAACACCATATATTTT.

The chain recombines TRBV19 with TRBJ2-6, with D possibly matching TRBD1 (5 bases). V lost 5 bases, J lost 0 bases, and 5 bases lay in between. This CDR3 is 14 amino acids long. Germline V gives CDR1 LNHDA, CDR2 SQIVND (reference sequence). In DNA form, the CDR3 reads TGTGCCAGTAGTGACAGCTCTGGGGCCAACGTCCTGACTTTC. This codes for CASSDSSGANVLTF.

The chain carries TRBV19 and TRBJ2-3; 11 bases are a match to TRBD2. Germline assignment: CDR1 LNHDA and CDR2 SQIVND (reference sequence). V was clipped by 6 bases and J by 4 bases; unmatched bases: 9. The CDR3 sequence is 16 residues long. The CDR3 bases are TGTGCCAGTAGCCACCAGCTAGCGGGAGGCGCAGATACGCAGTATTTT. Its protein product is CASSHQLAGGADTQYF.

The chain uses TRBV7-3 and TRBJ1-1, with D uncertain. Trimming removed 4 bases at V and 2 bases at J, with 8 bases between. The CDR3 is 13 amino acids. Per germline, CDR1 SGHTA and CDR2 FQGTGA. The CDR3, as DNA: TGTGCCAGCAGCTCTCAGCCCAACACTGAAGCTTTCTTT. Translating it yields CASSSQPNTEAFF.

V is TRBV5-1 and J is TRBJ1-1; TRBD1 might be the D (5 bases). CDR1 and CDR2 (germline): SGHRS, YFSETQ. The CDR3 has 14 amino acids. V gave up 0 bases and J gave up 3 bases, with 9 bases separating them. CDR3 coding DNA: TGCGCCAGCAGCTTGGCCGGGGACGACACTGAAGCTTTCTTT. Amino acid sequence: CASSLAGDDTEAFF.

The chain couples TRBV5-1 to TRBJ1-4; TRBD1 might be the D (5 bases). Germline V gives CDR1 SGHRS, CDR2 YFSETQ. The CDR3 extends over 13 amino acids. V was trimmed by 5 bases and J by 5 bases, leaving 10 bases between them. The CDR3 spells CASRGRVNEKLFF. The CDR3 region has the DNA TGCGCCAGCAGAGGCAGGGTAAATGAAAAACTGTTTTTT.

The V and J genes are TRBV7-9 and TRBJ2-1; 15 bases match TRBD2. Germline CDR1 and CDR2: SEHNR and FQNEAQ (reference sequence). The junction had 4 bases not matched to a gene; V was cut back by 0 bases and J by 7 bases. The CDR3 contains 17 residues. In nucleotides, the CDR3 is TGTGCCAGCAGCTTAGCCGGGACTAGCGGGAGGTGGAATGAGCAGTTCTTC. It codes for CASSLAGTSGRWNEQFF.

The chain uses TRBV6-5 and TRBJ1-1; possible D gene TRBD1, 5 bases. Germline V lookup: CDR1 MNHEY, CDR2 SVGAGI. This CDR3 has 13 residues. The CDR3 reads CAIGPQGTGEAFF. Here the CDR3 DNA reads TGTGCGATCGGGCCCCAGGGAACTGGTGAAGCTTTCTTT.

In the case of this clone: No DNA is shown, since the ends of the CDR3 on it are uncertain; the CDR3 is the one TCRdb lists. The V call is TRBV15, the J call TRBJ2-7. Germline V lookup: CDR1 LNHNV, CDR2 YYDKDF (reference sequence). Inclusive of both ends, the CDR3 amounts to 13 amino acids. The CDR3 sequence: CATSILDSYEQYF.

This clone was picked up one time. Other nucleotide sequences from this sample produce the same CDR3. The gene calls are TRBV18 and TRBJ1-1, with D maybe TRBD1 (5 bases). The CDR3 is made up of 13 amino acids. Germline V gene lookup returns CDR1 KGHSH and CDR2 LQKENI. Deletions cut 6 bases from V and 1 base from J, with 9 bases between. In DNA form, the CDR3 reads TGTGCCAGCTCCCCAGGACAGAACACTGAAGCTTTCTTT. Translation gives CASSPGQNTEAFF.

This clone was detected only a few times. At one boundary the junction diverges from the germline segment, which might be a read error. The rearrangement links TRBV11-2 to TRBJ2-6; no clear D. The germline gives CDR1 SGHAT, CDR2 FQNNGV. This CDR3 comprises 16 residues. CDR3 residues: CASNLVGSSGANVLTF. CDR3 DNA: TGTGCCAGCAACTTAGTTGGGTCTTCTGGGGCCAACGTCCTGACTTTC.

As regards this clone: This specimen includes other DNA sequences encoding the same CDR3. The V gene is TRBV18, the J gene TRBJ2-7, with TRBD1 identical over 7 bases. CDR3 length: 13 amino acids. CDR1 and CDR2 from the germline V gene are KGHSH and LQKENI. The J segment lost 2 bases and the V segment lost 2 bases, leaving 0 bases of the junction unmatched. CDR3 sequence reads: CASSPGTAYEQYF. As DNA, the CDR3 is TGTGCCAGCTCACCAGGGACAGCCTACGAGCAGTACTTC.

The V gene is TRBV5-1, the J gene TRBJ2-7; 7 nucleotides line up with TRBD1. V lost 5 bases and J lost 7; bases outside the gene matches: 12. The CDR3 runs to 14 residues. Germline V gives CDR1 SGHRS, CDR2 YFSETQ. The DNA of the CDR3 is TGCGCCAGCAGTCCGAGACAGGGAGTGGGAGAGCAGTACTTC. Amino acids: CASSPRQGVGEQYF.

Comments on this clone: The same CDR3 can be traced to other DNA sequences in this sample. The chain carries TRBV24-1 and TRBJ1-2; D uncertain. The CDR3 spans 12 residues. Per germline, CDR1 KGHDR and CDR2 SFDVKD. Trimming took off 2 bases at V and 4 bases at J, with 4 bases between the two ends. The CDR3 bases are TGTGCCACCAGTGATTCTAGCTATGGCTACACCTTC. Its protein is CATSDSSYGYTF.

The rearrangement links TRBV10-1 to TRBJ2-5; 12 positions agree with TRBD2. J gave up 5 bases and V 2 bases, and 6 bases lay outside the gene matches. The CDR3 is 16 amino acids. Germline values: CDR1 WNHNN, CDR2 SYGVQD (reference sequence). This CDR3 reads CASSEGLAGPRETQYF. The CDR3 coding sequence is TGCGCCAGCAGTGAGGGACTAGCGGGACCGCGGGAGACCCAGTACTTC.

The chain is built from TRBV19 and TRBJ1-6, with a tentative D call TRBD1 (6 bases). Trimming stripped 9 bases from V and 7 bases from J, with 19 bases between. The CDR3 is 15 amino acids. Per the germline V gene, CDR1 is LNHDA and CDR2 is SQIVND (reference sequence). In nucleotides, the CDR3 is TGTGCCAGCCATCATGTGGGGGCGAGGAATTCACCCCTCCACTTT. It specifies CASHHVGARNSPLHF.

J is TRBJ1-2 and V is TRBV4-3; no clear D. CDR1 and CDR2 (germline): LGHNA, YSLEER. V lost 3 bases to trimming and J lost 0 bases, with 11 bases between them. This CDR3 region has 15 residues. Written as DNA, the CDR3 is TGCGCCAGCAGCCAGGCAGGATCGGCTAACTATGGCTACACCTTC. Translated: CASSQAGSANYGYTF.

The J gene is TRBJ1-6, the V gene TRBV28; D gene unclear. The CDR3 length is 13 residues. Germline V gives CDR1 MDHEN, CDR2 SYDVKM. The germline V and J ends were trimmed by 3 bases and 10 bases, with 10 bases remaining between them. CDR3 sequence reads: CASSFFGESPLHF. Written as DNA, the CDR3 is TGTGCCAGCAGTTTTTTTGGGGAGTCACCCCTCCACTTT.

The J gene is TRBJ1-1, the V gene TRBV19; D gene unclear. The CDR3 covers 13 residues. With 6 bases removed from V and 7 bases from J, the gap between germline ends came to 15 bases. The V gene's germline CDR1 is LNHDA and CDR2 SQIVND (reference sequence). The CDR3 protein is CASSTTPNGEAFF. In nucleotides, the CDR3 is TGTGCCAGTAGCACTACTCCGAACGGTGAAGCTTTCTTT.

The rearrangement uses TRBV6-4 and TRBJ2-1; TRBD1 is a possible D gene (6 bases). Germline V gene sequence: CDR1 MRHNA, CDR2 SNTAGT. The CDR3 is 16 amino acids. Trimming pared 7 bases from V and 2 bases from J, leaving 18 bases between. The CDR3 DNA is TGTGCCAGCACCCCAGGGGCCGGAGGCCCCTACAATGAGCAGTTCTTC. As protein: CASTPGAGGPYNEQFF.

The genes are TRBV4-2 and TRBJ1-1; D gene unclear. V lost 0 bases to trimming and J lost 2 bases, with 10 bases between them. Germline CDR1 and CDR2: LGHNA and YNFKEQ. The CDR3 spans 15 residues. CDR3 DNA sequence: TGTGCCAGCAGCCAAGAAGCAGGACCCAACACTGAAGCTTTCTTT. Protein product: CASSQEAGPNTEAFF.

CDR3 sequence: CASSLAVGQGAGELFF. CDR3 nucleotides: TGTGCCAGCAGCTTAGCGGTTGGACAGGGGGCCGGGGAGCTGTTTTTT. The chain carries TRBV7-2 and TRBJ2-2; 10 bases fit TRBD1. The CDR3 spans 16 residues. The germline V gene has CDR1 SGHTA and CDR2 FQGNSA. V was pared by 0 bases and J by 6 bases, with 4 bases of the junction left unmatched.

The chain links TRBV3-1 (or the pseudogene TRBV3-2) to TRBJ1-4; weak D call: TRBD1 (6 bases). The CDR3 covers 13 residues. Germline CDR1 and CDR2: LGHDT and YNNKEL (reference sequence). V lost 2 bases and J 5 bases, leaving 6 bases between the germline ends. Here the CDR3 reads CASSQRGNEKLFF. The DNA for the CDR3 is TGTGCCAGCAGCCAAAGGGGGAATGAAAAACTGTTTTTT.

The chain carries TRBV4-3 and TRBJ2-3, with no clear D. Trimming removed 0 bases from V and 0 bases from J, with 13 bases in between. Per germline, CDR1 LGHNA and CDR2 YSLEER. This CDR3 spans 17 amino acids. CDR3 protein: CASSQDSVTTSTDTQYF. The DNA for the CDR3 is TGCGCCAGCAGCCAAGATAGTGTGACGACTAGCACAGATACGCAGTATTTT.